This T cell receptor beta chain is from a study of cytomegalovirus exposure and HLA in healthy donors. CDR3 length equals 16 residues. Germline-derived CDR1 and CDR2 are SGHDT and YYEEEE. After removal of 0 bases from V and 10 bases from J, the junction contained 11 bases not matched to a gene. Amplification used 60 Vbeta primers and 13 Jbeta primers. Sequencing used immunoSEQ multiplex PCR; TCRdb keeps in-frame clones, though not all of them. The data show roughly 120,000 clones, with roughly two thirds seen just once and 2% to 2.5% held by the top ten. The sequenced material came from PBMCs. This sequence was found in a woman aged 30 to 39 in good health and CMV-seronegative. The chain has TRBV5-6 and TRBJ2-1; 9 bases line up with TRBD2. The CDR3 protein is CASSLVGLAAYGEQFF. The DNA of the CDR3 is TGTGCCAGCAGCTTGGTGGGACTAGCAGCCTACGGGGAGCAGTTCTTC.